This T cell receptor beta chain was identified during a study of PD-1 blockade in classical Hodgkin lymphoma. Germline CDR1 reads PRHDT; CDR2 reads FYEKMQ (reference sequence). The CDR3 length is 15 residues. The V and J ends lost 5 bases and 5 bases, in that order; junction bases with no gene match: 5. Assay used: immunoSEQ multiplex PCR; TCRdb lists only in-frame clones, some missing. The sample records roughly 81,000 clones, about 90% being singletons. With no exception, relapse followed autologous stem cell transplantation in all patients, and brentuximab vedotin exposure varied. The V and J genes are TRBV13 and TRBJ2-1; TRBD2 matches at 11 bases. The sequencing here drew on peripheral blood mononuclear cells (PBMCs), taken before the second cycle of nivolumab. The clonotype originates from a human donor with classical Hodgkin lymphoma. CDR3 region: CASSHRGLADNEQFF. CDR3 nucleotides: TGTGCCAGCAGCCACCGGGGACTAGCGGACAATGAGCAGTTCTTC.